These T cell receptor beta chains were read from a single sample in a study of T cells in Graves' hyperthyroidism and ophthalmopathy. MiXCR, run by TCRdb on the multiplex PCR reads, gives a single entry per CDR3 protein. The sample consists of around 610,000 distinct CDR3 sequences, roughly 14% of them appearing once. The sequenced material came from blood. These TCRs come from a woman aged 40 to 50 with Graves' ophthalmopathy. CDR3s include the opening cysteine and the closing phenylalanine or tryptophan. A D gene is named only where the DNA matches it firmly. Size is stated for part of the rows, as once, few or many counts, or as a class when the clone is expanded.

abundance | j_gene | d_gene | v_gene | CDR3nt | CDR3aa
few | TRBJ2-5 | . | TRBV5-6 | TGTGCCAGCAGCGATGCGCTGACGACAGGCCGACGGGAGACCCAGTACTTC | CASSDALTTGRRETQYF
many | TRBJ1-1 | TRBD1 | TRBV20-1 | TGCAGTGCTAGAGGGGACAGGGGACAGGAAGTAGCTTTCTTT | CSARGDRGQEVAFF
many | TRBJ2-7 | . | TRBV27 | TGTGCCAGCAGTCCTATTCGCTCCTACGAGCAGTACTTC | CASSPIRSYEQYF
many | TRBJ2-7 | TRBD2 | TRBV19 | TGTGCCAGTAGTATTCGGCTAGCGGGAATTATAACCTACGAGCAGTACTTC | CASSIRLAGIITYEQYF
many | TRBJ1-1 | TRBD1 | TRBV5-1 | TGCGCCAGCAGCGGGGGACAGGCCATGAACACTGAAGCTTTCTTT | CASSGGQAMNTEAFF
. | TRBJ2-5 | . | TRBV7-9 | TGTGCCAGCAGCCCCCCGGAGGCTAGCATCGGGACCCAGTACTTC | CASSPPEASIGTQYF
few | TRBJ1-1 | TRBD1 | TRBV9 | TGTGCCAGCAGCCCCCGGACAGGGGGCCACACTGAAGCTTTCTTT | CASSPRTGGHTEAFF
once | TRBJ2-7 | TRBD2 | TRBV6-2/TRBV6-3 | TGTGCCAGCACCGTAGCGGGAGGGTACGAGCAGTACTTC | CASTVAGGYEQYF
. | TRBJ2-6 | . | TRBV15 | TGTGCCACCAGCAAAGGGGGTGGAAACTCTGGGGCCAACGTCCTGACTTTC | CATSKGGGNSGANVLTF
many | TRBJ1-5 | . | TRBV2 | TGTGCCAGCAGCTCACAGGGTCTAAGGGATCAGCCCCAGCATTTT | CASSSQGLRDQPQHF
. | TRBJ1-2 | . | TRBV7-9 | TGTGCCAGCAGCTCGGACCTTCCCTATGGCTACACCTTC | CASSSDLPYGYTF
many | TRBJ2-3 | TRBD1 | TRBV6-5 | TGTGCCAGCAGTAACAGGGGTGGAACAGATACGCAGTATTTT | CASSNRGGTDTQYF
. | TRBJ2-7 | TRBD1 | TRBV25-1 | TGTGCCAGCAGTGACCAGGGGGCAGGCGAGCAGTACTTC | CASSDQGAGEQYF
. | TRBJ2-7 | . | TRBV28 | TGTGCCAGCAGTTCGGGTTGGATCCGGTCCTACGAGCAGTACTTC | CASSSGWIRSYEQYF
many | TRBJ1-1 | . | TRBV12-3/TRBV12-4 | TGTGCCAGCAGCCGTATGGGGGACACTGAAGCTTTCTTT | CASSRMGDTEAFF
many | TRBJ2-5 | TRBD1 | TRBV6-1 | TGTGCCAGCAGTGGCCGGACAGGGTTGGGAGAGACCCAGTACTTC | CASSGRTGLGETQYF